This record covers a single TCR beta chain. The antigen remains unidentified. CDR3 length: 14 residues. V gave up 3 bases and J gave up 9 bases, with 15 bases separating them. CDR1 LNHDA and CDR2 SQIVND come from the germline V gene (reference sequence). 5'-RACE, quantitative and with molecular barcodes, yielded the TCR beta libraries. From the 5' RACE reads, TCRdb called clonotypes with MiXCR, one entry per CDR3 protein. The sample has hundreds of thousands of distinct CDR3 sequences, roughly 27% seen once; the top ten hold 0.89%. The sample is drawn from a study of CD8 T cells in ankylosing spondylitis. Study results and caveats: Matched ankylosing spondylitis synovial fluid reportedly contained a significantly enriched population of disease-linked clones. With a CD8+ phenotype, disease-linked clones were relatively rare in peripheral blood. Earlier studies detected some motif variants in reactive arthritis synovial fluid and blood. Among TCR beta sequences, a motif of roughly 8 highly homologous variants appeared characteristic of ankylosing spondylitis blood.

The chain combines TRBV19 with TRBJ2-1; possibly TRBD2 for D (6 bases). Sequencing used blood, either unsorted or a sorted T cell fraction (not recorded which). This TCR was recovered from a male donor with ankylosing spondylitis. CDR3 sequence reads: CASSMTPLATEQFF. As DNA, the CDR3 is TGTGCCAGTAGTATGACCCCTCTAGCGACTGAGCAGTTCTTC.